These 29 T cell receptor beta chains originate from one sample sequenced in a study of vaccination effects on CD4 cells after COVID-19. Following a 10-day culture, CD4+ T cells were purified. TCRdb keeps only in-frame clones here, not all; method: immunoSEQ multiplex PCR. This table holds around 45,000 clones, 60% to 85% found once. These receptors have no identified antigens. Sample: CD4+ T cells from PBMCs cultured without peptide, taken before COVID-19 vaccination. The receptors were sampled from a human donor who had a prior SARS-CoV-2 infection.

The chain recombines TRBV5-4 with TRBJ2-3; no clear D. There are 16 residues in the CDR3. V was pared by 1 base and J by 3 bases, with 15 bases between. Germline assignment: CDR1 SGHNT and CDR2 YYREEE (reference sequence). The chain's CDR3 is CASSLMAHIETDTQYF. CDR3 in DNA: TGTGCCAGCAGCTTGATGGCTCATATTGAGACAGATACGCAGTATTTT.

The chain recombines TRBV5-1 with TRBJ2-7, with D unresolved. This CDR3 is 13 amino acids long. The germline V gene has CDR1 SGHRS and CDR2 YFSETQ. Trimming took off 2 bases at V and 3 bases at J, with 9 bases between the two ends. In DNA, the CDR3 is TGCGCCAGCAGCTTAGTACCCATCTACGAGCAGTACTTC. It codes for CASSLVPIYEQYF.

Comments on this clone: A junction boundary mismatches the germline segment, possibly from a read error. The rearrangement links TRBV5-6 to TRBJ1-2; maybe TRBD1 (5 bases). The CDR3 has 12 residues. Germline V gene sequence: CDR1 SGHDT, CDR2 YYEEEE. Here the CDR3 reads CASSLDRTMGVF. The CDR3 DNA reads TGTGCCAGCAGCTTGGACAGGACGATGGGGGTCTTC.

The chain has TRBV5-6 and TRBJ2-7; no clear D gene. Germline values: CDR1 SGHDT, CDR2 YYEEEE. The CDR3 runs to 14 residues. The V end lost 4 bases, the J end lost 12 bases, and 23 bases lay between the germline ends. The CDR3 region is CASSETGFWDIWYF. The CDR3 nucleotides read TGTGCCAGCAGCGAAACCGGCTTTTGGGATATATGGTACTTC.

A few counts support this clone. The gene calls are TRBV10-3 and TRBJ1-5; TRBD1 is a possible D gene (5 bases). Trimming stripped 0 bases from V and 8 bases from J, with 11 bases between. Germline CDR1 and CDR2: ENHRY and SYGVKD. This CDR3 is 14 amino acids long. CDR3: CAISESARAEPQHF. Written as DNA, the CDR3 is TGTGCCATCAGTGAGTCGGCCAGGGCGGAGCCCCAGCATTTT.

This CDR3 is CASSLYPPAGEKLFF. The CDR3 coding sequence is TGTGCCAGCAGTTTATACCCCCCGGCGGGTGAAAAACTGTTTTTT. This chain joins TRBV28 and TRBJ1-4; D ambiguous. Per the germline V gene, CDR1 is MDHEN and CDR2 is SYDVKM. The CDR3 is 15 amino acids. V lost 1 base and J lost 7, with 13 bases in between.

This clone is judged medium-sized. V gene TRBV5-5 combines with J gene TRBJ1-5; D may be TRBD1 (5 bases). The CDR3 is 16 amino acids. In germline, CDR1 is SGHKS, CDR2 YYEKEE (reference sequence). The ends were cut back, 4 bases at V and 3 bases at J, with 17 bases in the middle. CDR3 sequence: CASSGKSGSPNQPQHF. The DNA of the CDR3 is TGTGCCAGCAGCGGAAAATCAGGGAGTCCCAATCAGCCCCAGCATTTT.

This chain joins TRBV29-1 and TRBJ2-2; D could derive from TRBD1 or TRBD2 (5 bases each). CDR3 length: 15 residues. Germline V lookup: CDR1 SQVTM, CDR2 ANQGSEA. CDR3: CTCPRRGRDTGELFF. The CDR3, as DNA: TGCACCTGCCCCCGCCGGGGCAGGGACACCGGGGAGCTGTTTTTT.

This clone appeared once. Here the CDR3 DNA reads TGTGCCACCACCGGGCACTCCTACGAGCAGTACTTC. Amino acid sequence: CATTGHSYEQYF. The rearrangement uses TRBV6-5 and TRBJ2-7; D gene unclear. Trimming pared 10 bases from V and 0 bases from J, leaving 10 bases between. This CDR3 is 12 amino acids long. Germline V lookup: CDR1 MNHEY, CDR2 SVGAGI.

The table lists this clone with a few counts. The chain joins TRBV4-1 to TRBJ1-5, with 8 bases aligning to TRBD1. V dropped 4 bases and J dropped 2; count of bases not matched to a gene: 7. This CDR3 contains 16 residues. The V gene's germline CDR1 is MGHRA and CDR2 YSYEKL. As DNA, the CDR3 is TGCGCCAGCAGCCCAATGACAGGGGTCGGCAATCAGCCCCAGCATTTT. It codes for CASSPMTGVGNQPQHF.

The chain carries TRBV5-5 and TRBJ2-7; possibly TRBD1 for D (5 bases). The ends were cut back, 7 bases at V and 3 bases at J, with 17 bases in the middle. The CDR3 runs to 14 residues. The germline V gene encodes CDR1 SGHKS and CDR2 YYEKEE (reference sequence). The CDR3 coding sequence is TGTGCCAGCCGTTTCGTGGGGCAGCTCTACGAGCAGTACTTC. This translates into CASRFVGQLYEQYF.

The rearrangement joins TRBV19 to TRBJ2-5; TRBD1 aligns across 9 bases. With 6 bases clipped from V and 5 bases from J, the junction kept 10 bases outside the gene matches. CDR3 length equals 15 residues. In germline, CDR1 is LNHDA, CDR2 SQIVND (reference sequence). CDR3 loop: CASRTRTGAEETQYF. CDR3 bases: TGTGCCAGTAGAACACGGACAGGGGCGGAGGAGACCCAGTACTTC.

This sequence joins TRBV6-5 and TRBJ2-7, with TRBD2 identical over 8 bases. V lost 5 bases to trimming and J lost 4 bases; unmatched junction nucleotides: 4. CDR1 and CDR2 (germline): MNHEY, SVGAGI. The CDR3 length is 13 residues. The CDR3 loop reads CASSPGLGYEQYF. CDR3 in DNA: TGTGCCAGCAGTCCGGGACTAGGGTACGAGCAGTACTTC.

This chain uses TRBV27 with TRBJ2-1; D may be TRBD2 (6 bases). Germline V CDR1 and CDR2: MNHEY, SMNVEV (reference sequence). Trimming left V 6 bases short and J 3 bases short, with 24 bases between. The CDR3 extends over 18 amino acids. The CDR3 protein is CASSLDARLVAFYNEQFF. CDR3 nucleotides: TGTGCCAGCAGCCTCGATGCGCGACTAGTTGCGTTCTACAATGAGCAGTTCTTC.

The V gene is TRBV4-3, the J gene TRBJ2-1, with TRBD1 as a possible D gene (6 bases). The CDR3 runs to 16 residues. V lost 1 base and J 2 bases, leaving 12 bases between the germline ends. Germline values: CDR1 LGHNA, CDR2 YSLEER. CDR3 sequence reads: CASSQVPGTPYNEQFF. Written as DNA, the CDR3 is TGCGCCAGCAGCCAAGTCCCGGGGACACCCTACAATGAGCAGTTCTTC.

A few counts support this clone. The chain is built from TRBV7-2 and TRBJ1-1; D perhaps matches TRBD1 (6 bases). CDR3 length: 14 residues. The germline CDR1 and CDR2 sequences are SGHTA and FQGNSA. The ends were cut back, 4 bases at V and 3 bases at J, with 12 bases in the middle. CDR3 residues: CASSSQGGDTEAFF. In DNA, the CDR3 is TGTGCCAGCAGCTCACAGGGAGGTGACACTGAAGCTTTCTTT.

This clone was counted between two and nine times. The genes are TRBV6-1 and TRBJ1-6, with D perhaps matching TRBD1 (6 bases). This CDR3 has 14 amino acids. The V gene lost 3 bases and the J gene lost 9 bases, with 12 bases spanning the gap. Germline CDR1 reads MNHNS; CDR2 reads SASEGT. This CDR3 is CASSDQGWGSPLHF. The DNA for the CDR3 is TGTGCCAGCAGTGATCAGGGGTGGGGTTCACCCCTCCACTTT.

CDR3 nucleotides: TGTGCCAGTAACCACCGGGAGGGCTACGAGCAGTACTTC. As protein: CASNHREGYEQYF. The chain uses TRBV19 and TRBJ2-7; TRBD2 aligns across 8 bases. Germline CDR1 is LNHDA and CDR2 is SQIVND (reference sequence). The CDR3 has 13 amino acids. Trimming cost V 7 bases and J 3 bases; bases outside gene matches: 5.

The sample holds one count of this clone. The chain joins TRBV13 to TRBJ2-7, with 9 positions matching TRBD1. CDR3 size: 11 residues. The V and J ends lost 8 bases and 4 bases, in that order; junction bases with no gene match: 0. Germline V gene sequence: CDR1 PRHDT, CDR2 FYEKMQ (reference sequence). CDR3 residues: CASGQGYEQYF. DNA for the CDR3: TGTGCCAGCGGACAGGGGTACGAGCAGTACTTC.

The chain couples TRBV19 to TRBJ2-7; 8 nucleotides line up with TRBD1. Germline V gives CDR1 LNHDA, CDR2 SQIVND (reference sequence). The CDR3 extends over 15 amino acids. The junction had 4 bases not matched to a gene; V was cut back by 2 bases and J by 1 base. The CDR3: CASSISGGVSYEQYF. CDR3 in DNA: TGTGCCAGTAGTATATCAGGGGGCGTTTCCTACGAGCAGTACTTC.

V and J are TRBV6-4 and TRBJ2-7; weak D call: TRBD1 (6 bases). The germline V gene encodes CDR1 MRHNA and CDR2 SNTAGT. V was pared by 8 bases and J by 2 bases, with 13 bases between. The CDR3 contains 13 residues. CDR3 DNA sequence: TGTGCCAGCCCTCACAGGGTCCCCTACGAGCAGTACTTC. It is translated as CASPHRVPYEQYF.

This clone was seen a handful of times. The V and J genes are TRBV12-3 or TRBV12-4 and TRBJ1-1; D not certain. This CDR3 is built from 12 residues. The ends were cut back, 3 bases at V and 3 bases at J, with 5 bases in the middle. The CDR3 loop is CASSLGYTEAFF. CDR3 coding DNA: TGTGCCAGCAGTTTGGGGTACACTGAAGCTTTCTTT.

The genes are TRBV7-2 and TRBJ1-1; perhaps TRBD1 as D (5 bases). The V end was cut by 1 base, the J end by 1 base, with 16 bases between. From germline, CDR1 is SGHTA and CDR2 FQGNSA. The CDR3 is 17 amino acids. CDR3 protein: CASSLVLPDRPNTEAFF. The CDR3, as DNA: TGTGCCAGCAGCTTAGTCCTCCCAGACAGACCGAACACTGAAGCTTTCTTT.

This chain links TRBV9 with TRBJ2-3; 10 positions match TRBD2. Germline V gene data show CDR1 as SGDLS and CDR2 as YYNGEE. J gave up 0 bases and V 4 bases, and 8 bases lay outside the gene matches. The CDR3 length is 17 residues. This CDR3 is CASSRSGGGYSTDTQYF. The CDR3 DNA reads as TGTGCCAGCAGCCGGAGCGGGGGGGGTTACAGCACAGATACGCAGTATTTT.

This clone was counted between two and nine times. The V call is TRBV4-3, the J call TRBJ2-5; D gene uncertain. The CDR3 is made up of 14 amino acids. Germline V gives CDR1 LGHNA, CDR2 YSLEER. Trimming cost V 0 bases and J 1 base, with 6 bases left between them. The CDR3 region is CASSQEYSQETQYF. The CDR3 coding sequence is TGCGCCAGCAGCCAAGAATACAGCCAAGAGACCCAGTACTTC.

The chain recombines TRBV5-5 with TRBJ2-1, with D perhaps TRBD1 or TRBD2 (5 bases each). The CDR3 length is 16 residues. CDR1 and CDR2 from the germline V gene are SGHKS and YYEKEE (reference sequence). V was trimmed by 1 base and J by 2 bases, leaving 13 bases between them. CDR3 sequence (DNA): TGTGCCAGCAGCTTGCTCCGGGACCAGGCCTACAATGAGCAGTTCTTC. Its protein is CASSLLRDQAYNEQFF.

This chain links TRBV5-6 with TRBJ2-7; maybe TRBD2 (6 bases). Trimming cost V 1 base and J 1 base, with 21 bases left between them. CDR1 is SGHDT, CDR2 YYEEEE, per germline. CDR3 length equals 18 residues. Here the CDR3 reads CASSLLLRGRRGSYEQYF. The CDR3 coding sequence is TGTGCCAGCAGCTTGTTATTAAGGGGTAGGAGGGGTTCCTACGAGCAGTACTTC.

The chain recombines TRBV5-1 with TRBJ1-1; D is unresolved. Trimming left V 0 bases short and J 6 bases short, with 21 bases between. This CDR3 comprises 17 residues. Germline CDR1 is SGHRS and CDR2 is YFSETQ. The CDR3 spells CASSLDLSAPSDAEAFF. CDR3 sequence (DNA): TGCGCCAGCAGCTTGGATCTATCGGCTCCATCGGACGCTGAAGCTTTCTTT.

The CDR3 DNA follows: TGCAGTGCTAGTACGGGGAACACTGAAGCTTTCTTT. Residues: CSASTGNTEAFF. V and J are TRBV20-1 and TRBJ1-1; unclear D gene. The CDR3 runs 12 residues. From germline, CDR1 is DFQATT and CDR2 SNEGSKA (reference sequence). Trimming cost V 3 bases and J 1 base, with 6 bases left between them.